Below, 25 T cell receptor beta chains from the same sample are listed, as sequenced in a study of blood T cell repertoires in COVID-19. Assay used: immunoSEQ multiplex PCR; TCRdb lists only in-frame clones, some missing. The sample contains roughly 250,000 clones, 75% to 95% of which appear only once. Specimen: PBMCs or T cells enriched from blood (not recorded which). These receptors were obtained from a young woman who had recovered from COVID-19.

The chain joins TRBV15 to TRBJ1-3, with D possibly TRBD1 on 6 matching bases. The germline gives CDR1 LNHNV, CDR2 YYDKDF (reference sequence). This CDR3 contains 14 residues. Trimming removed 3 bases at V and 3 bases at J, with 9 bases between. The chain's CDR3 is CATSSRGFGNTIYF. The CDR3 DNA reads as TGTGCCACCAGCAGCAGGGGTTTTGGAAACACCATATATTTT.

The chain joins TRBV29-1 to TRBJ2-1; D perhaps matches TRBD2 (5 bases). CDR3 length: 14 amino acids. Germline V lookup: CDR1 SQVTM, CDR2 ANQGSEA. V was clipped by 3 bases and J by 7 bases, with 16 bases between them. CDR3 in amino acids: CSVDRGGQGNEQFF. In DNA form, the CDR3 reads TGCAGCGTTGATAGAGGAGGTCAAGGAAATGAGCAGTTCTTC.

The V gene is TRBV5-6, the J gene TRBJ2-5; 9 bases agree with TRBD1. This CDR3 spans 16 amino acids. Germline CDR1 reads SGHDT; CDR2 reads YYEEEE. V trimming: 2 bases; J trimming: 1 base; junction bases outside the gene matches: 6. In DNA, the CDR3 is TGTGCCAGCAGCTTCCTGACAGGGGGGACCCAAGAGACCCAGTACTTC. Amino acids: CASSFLTGGTQETQYF.

V usage is TRBV4-1 and J usage is TRBJ1-3; D gene uncertain. This CDR3 has 15 amino acids. Germline V gene sequence: CDR1 MGHRA, CDR2 YSYEKL. V dropped 2 bases and J dropped 0 bases, with 8 bases sitting between them. The CDR3 loop is CASSQPRSSGNTIYF. The DNA of the CDR3 is TGCGCCAGCAGCCAACCAAGGAGCTCTGGAAACACCATATATTTT.

Of note for this clone: Relative to the germline gene, one junction end is altered; a read error may explain this. The chain recombines TRBV11-2 with TRBJ1-3; TRBD1 aligns across 7 bases. From germline, CDR1 is SGHAT and CDR2 FQNNGV. The CDR3 spans 12 residues. This CDR3 is CASSSIVGGTEF. In nucleotides, the CDR3 is TGTGCCAGCAGCTCGATTGTTGGCGGGACAGAATTT.

This sequence joins TRBV19 and TRBJ1-1; TRBD1 agrees at 7 bases. V was pared by 4 bases and J by 4 bases, with 3 bases of the junction left unmatched. The CDR3 loop spans 13 amino acids. CDR1 LNHDA and CDR2 SQIVND come from the germline V gene (reference sequence). CDR3 DNA sequence: TGTGCCAGTAGTACGACAGGGTTCACTGAAGCTTTCTTT. Residues: CASSTTGFTEAFF.

This chain joins TRBV27 and TRBJ1-1, with a tentative D call TRBD1 (5 bases). This CDR3 is built from 14 residues. V lost 6 bases and J 1 base, leaving 12 bases between the germline ends. In germline, CDR1 is MNHEY, CDR2 SMNVEV (reference sequence). This chain's CDR3 is CASSPTATNTEAFF. The CDR3 DNA sequence: TGTGCCAGCAGCCCGACAGCCACGAACACTGAAGCTTTCTTT.

This chain joins TRBV19 and TRBJ2-2; the D gene is possibly TRBD2 (5 bases). The CDR3 runs to 13 residues. From germline, CDR1 is LNHDA and CDR2 SQIVND (reference sequence). The ends were cut back, 10 bases at V and 5 bases at J, with 14 bases in the middle. DNA of the CDR3: TGTGCCACTAATCGGGGATGGACCGGGGAGCTGTTTTTT. The encoded protein is CATNRGWTGELFF.

The chain carries TRBV19 and TRBJ1-4; possibly TRBD1 for D (5 bases). Trimming shortened V by 0 bases and J by 8 bases, and 13 bases separated the two germline ends. CDR3 length: 15 residues. The germline V gene has CDR1 LNHDA and CDR2 SQIVND (reference sequence). In DNA form, the CDR3 reads TGTGCCAGTAGTATAGATTGGGCAGGGAAGGAAAAACTGTTTTTT. Residues: CASSIDWAGKEKLFF.

The J gene is TRBJ2-3, the V gene TRBV18; maybe TRBD1 (5 bases). The V gene lost 4 bases and the J gene lost 1 base, with 33 bases spanning the gap. Looked up from germline, CDR1 is KGHSH and CDR2 is LQKENI. The CDR3 has 22 residues. In nucleotides, the CDR3 is TGTGCCAGCTCACTAGACAAAGTAGTCTATTGGTCGCAGGGCTCGGGCACAGATACGCAGTATTTT. As protein: CASSLDKVVYWSQGSGTDTQYF.

This clone appeared a single time. This chain uses TRBV29-1 with TRBJ1-2, with 7 bases fitting TRBD1. The germline V gene encodes CDR1 SQVTM and CDR2 ANQGSEA. The junction had 7 bases not matched to a gene; V was cut back by 7 bases and J by 2 bases. This CDR3 has 13 residues. The CDR3 nucleotides read TGCAGCGCCCGCGACAGGGCAAACTATGGCTACACCTTC. Translating it yields CSARDRANYGYTF.

This chain uses TRBV15 with TRBJ1-5, with 8 bases fitting TRBD1. V dropped 3 bases and J dropped 6; count of bases not matched to a gene: 10. Looked up from germline, CDR1 is LNHNV and CDR2 is YYDKDF (reference sequence). The length of the CDR3 is 16 residues. CDR3 DNA sequence: TGTGCCACCAGCAGGGGCATCAGGGGGCTTATTCAGCCCCAGCATTTT. This codes for CATSRGIRGLIQPQHF.

The V and J genes are TRBV7-2 and TRBJ1-2; 8 bases match TRBD1. This CDR3 spans 14 amino acids. The junction had 4 bases not matched to a gene; V was cut back by 5 bases and J by 2 bases. Per the germline V gene, CDR1 is SGHTA and CDR2 is FQGNSA. CDR3 nucleotide sequence: TGTGCCAGCAGCCCTCGGACAGGGAACTATGGCTACACCTTC. Its translation is CASSPRTGNYGYTF. The complete variable domain, with remaining parts taken from reference TRBV7-2 and TRBJ1-2, reads GAGVSQSPSNKVTEKGKDVELRCDPISGHTALYWYRQSLGQGLEFLIYFQGNSAPDKSGLPSDRFSAERTGGSVSTLTIQRTQQEDSAVYLCASSPRTGNYGYTFGSGTRLTVV.

The chain combines TRBV4-2 with TRBJ2-5; 10 bases fit TRBD2. Germline assignment: CDR1 LGHNA and CDR2 YNFKEQ. With 0 bases clipped from V and 2 bases from J, the junction kept 6 bases outside the gene matches. CDR3 size: 17 residues. Here the CDR3 DNA reads TGTGCCAGCAGCCAAGATCCAGCGGGGGGGCGACAAGAGACCCAGTACTTC. Protein: CASSQDPAGGRQETQYF.

The V call is TRBV5-4, the J call TRBJ2-3; tentatively, D is TRBD2 (5 bases). CDR1 SGHNT and CDR2 YYREEE come from the germline V gene (reference sequence). This CDR3 spans 16 amino acids. The V end was cut by 4 bases, the J end by 2 bases, with 17 bases between. The CDR3 bases are TGTGCCAGCAGCCGGGATCTCTCTCAGGTCACAGATACGCAGTATTTT. As protein: CASSRDLSQVTDTQYF.

This chain links TRBV18 with TRBJ2-7; D is unresolved. Trimming stripped 3 bases from V and 2 bases from J, with 11 bases between. Germline-derived CDR1 and CDR2 are KGHSH and LQKENI. CDR3 length equals 14 residues. DNA of the CDR3: TGTGCCAGCTCACCCGTCGCCACAGCCTACGAGCAGTACTTC. It specifies CASSPVATAYEQYF.

The rearrangement uses TRBV5-6 and TRBJ1-2; the match to TRBD1 covers 7 bases. The V segment lost 0 bases and the J segment 4 bases; nucleotides outside the gene matches: 12. CDR3 length equals 17 residues. Germline assignment: CDR1 SGHDT and CDR2 YYEEEE. DNA of the CDR3: TGTGCCAGCAGCTTGGGGCCACCCACAGGGGAAGTCTATGGCTACACCTTC. As protein: CASSLGPPTGEVYGYTF.

The V call is TRBV5-6, the J call TRBJ2-7; 7 bases match TRBD1. The germline V gene has CDR1 SGHDT and CDR2 YYEEEE. J gave up 2 bases and V 3 bases, and 17 bases lay outside the gene matches. CDR3 length: 18 amino acids. CDR3 bases: TGTGCCAGCAGCTCCGAGTCCCTCAGGGGGTTCGCGCCCTACGAGCAGTACTTC. This codes for CASSSESLRGFAPYEQYF.

The V gene is TRBV4-2, the J gene TRBJ1-5, with D perhaps TRBD1 (5 bases). The CDR3 sequence is 16 residues long. V was clipped by 4 bases and J by 2 bases, with 15 bases between them. Germline V lookup: CDR1 LGHNA, CDR2 YNFKEQ. CDR3 DNA sequence: TGTGCCAGCAGCCCCCAGGAGGGGTGGGGCAATCAGCCCCAGCATTTT. As protein: CASSPQEGWGNQPQHF.

This chain links TRBV7-2 with TRBJ2-1; 8 bases align to TRBD1. CDR3 length: 15 residues. Trimming at V came to 5 bases and at J to 5 bases, leaving 8 bases not matched to a gene. Germline V gene sequence: CDR1 SGHTA, CDR2 FQGNSA. CDR3 DNA sequence: TGTGCCAGCAGCCTCGACAGGGGTCTACACAATGAGCAGTTCTTC. Translated: CASSLDRGLHNEQFF.

The chain carries TRBV29-1 and TRBJ1-1; D is ambiguous. Trimming removed 7 bases at V and 0 bases at J, with 9 bases between. This CDR3 contains 12 residues. Germline-derived CDR1 and CDR2 are SQVTM and ANQGSEA. CDR3 protein: CSASTLNTEAFF. The CDR3 nucleotides are TGCAGCGCGTCGACACTGAACACTGAAGCTTTCTTT.

V gene TRBV15 combines with J gene TRBJ2-1, with D unresolved. The CDR3 runs 13 residues. CDR1 and CDR2 (germline): LNHNV, YYDKDF (reference sequence). Trimming shortened V by 3 bases and J by 12 bases, and 15 bases separated the two germline ends. The DNA for the CDR3 is TGTGCCACCAGCAGTCCCGCTGGCGGCGGGCAGTTCTTC. Translation: CATSSPAGGGQFF.

The rearrangement joins TRBV5-4 to TRBJ2-2, with TRBD1 matching 8 bases. The CDR3 has 16 residues. The germline CDR1 and CDR2 sequences are SGHNT and YYREEE (reference sequence). Unmatched junction bases numbered 9, after V lost 3 bases and J lost 5 bases. CDR3 protein: CASSYLGQGSTGELFF. DNA for the CDR3: TGTGCCAGCAGCTACCTAGGACAGGGTTCTACCGGGGAGCTGTTTTTT.

The V and J genes are TRBV14 and TRBJ1-2, with D possibly being TRBD1 (5 bases). Trimming removed 0 bases at V and 5 bases at J, with 19 bases between. CDR3 size: 17 residues. Germline CDR1 is SGHDN and CDR2 is FVKESK. The CDR3 nucleotides are TGTGCCAGCAGCCAAGACATTCTCTCGACAGAAATTTATGGCTACACCTTC. Its protein is CASSQDILSTEIYGYTF.

The chain carries TRBV5-1 and TRBJ1-3; 7 bases fit TRBD1. V shed 0 bases and J 8 bases; nucleotides not matched to a gene: 2. Germline CDR1 reads SGHRS; CDR2 reads YFSETQ. The CDR3 covers 13 residues. The CDR3 DNA sequence: TGCGCCAGCAGCTTGGGACAGGGACACACCATATATTTT. Translating it yields CASSLGQGHTIYF.